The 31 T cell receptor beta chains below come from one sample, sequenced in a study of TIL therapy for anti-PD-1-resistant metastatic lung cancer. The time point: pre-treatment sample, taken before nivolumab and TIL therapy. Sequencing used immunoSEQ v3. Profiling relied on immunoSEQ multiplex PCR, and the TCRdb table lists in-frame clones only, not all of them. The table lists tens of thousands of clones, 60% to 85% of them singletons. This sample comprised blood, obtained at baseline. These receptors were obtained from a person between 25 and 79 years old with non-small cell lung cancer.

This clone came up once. CDR3 amino acids: CASSPGGGRDTQYF. Written as DNA, the CDR3 is TGTGCCAGCAGTCCTGGCGGGGGTCGGGATACGCAGTATTTT. This chain uses TRBV6-4 with TRBJ2-3, with 7 nucleotides matching TRBD2. V shed 5 bases, J shed 6 bases, and the junction held 8 bases outside the gene matches. The CDR3 is 14 residues long. Germline V gene data show CDR1 as MRHNA and CDR2 as SNTAGT.

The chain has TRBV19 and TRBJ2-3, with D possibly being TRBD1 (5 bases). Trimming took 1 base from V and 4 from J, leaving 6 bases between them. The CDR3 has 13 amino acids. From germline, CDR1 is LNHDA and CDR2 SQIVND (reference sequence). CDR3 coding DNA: TGTGCCAGTAGTATAGTAGGGGCAGATACGCAGTATTTT. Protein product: CASSIVGADTQYF.

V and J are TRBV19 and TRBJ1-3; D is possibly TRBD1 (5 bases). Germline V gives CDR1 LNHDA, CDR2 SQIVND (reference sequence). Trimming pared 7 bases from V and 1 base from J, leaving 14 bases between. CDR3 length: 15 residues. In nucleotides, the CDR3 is TGTGCCAGTACCCAAGTAGGGGAATCTGGAAACACCATATATTTT. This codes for CASTQVGESGNTIYF. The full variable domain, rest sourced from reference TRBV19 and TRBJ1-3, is DGGITQSPKYLFRKEGQNVTLSCEQNLNHDAMYWYRQDPGQGLRLIYYSQIVNDFQKGDIAEGYSVSREKKESFPLTVTSAQKNPTAFYLCASTQVGESGNTIYFGEGSWLTVV.

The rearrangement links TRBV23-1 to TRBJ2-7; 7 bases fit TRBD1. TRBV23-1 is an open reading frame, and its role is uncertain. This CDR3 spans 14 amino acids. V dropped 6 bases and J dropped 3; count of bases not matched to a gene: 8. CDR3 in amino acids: CASRPGQARYEQYF. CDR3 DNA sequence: TGCGCCAGCAGACCCGGACAGGCCCGCTACGAGCAGTACTTC.

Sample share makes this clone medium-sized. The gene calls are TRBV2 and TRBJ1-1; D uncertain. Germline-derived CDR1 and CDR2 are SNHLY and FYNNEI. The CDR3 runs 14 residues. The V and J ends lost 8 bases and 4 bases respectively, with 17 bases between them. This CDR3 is CASEGGQVGTEAFF. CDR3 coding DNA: TGTGCCAGCGAGGGTGGGCAGGTGGGCACTGAAGCTTTCTTT. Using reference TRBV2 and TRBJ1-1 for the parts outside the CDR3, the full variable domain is EPEVTQTPSHQVTQMGQEVILRCVPISNHLYFYWYRQILGQKVEFLVSFYNNEISEKSEIFDDQFSVERPDGSNFTLKIRSTKLEDSAMYFCASEGGQVGTEAFFGQGTRLTVV.

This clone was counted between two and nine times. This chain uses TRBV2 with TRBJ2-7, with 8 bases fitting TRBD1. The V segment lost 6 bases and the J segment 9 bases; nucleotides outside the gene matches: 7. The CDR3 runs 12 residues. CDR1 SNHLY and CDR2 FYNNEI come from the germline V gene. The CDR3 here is CASRTDRDRQYF. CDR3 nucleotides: TGTGCCAGCAGGACGGACAGGGATCGGCAGTACTTC.

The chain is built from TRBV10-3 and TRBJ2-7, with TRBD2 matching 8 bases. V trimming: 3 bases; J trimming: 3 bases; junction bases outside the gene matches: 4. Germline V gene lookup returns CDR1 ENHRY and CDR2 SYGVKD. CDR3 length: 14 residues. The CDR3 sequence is CAISDRLAGYEQYF. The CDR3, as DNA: TGTGCCATCAGTGATAGGCTAGCGGGCTACGAGCAGTACTTC.

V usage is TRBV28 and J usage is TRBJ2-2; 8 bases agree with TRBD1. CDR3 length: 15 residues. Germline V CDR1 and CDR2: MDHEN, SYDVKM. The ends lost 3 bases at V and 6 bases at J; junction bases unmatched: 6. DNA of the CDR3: TGTGCCAGCAGTTTGTGGGCAGGGGGCTCCGGGGAGCTGTTTTTT. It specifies CASSLWAGGSGELFF.

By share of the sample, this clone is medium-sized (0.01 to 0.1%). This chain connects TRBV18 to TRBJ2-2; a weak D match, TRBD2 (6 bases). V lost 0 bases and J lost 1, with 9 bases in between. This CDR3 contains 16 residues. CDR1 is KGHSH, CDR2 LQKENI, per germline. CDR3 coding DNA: TGTGCCAGCTCACCACCCCCAGCGGGGAACACCGGGGAGCTGTTTTTT. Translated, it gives CASSPPPAGNTGELFF.

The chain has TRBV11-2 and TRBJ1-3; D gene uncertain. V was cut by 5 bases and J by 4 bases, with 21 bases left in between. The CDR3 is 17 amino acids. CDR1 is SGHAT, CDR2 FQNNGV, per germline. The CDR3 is CASSPLVIGVGGNTIYF. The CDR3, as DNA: TGTGCCAGCAGCCCCTTGGTCATCGGGGTAGGCGGAAACACCATATATTTT. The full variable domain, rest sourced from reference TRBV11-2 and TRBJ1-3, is EAGVAQSPRYKIIEKRQSVAFWCNPISGHATLYWYQQILGQGPKLLIQFQNNGVVDDSQLPKDRFSAERLKGVDSTLKIQPAKLEDSAVYLCASSPLVIGVGGNTIYFGEGSWLTVV.

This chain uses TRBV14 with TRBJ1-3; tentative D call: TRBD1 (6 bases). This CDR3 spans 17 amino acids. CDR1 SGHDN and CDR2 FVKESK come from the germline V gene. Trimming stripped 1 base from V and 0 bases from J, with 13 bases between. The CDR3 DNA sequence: TGTGCCAGCAGCCAAGCCGGGACATCAGGCTCTGGAAACACCATATATTTT. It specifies CASSQAGTSGSGNTIYF.

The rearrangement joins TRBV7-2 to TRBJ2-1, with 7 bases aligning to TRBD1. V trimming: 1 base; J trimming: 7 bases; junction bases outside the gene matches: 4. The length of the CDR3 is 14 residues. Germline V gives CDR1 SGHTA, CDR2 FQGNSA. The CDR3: CASSLDNRGNEQFF. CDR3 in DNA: TGTGCCAGCAGCTTAGATAACAGGGGAAATGAGCAGTTCTTC.

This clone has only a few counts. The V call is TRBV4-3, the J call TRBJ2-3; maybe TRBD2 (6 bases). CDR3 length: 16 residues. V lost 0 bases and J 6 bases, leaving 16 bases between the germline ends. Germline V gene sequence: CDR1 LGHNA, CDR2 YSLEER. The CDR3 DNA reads TGCGCCAGCAGCCAAGATTTCGGCGGGACGAGGGATACGCAGTATTTT. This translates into CASSQDFGGTRDTQYF.

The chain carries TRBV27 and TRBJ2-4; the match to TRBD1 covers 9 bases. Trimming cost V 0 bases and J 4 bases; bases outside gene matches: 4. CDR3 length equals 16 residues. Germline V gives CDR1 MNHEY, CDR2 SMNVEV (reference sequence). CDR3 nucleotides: TGTGCCAGCAGTTTATCAGGGACAGGGCTAAAAAACATTCAGTACTTC. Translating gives CASSLSGTGLKNIQYF.

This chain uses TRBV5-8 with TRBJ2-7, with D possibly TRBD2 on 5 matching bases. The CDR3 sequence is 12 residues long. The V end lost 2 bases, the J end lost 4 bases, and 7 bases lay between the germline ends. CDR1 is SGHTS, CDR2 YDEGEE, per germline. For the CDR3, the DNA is TGTGCCAGCAGCTTTAGAGGGTACGAGCAGTACTTC. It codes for CASSFRGYEQYF.

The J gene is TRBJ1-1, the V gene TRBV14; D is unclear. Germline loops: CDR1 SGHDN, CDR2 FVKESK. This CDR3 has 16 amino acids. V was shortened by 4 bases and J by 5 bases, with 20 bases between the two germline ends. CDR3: CASSPRSSLYRTEAFF. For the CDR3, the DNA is TGTGCCAGCAGCCCCAGAAGTAGTCTTTATCGGACTGAAGCTTTCTTT.

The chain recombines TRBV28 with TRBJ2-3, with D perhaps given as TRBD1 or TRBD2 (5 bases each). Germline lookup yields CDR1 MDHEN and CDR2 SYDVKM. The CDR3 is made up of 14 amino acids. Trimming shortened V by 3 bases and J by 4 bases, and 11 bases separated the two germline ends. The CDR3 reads CASSFRGMADTQYF. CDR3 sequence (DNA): TGTGCCAGCAGTTTTCGGGGCATGGCAGATACGCAGTATTTT. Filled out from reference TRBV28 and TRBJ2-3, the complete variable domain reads DVKVTQSSRYLVKRTGEKVFLECVQDMDHENMFWYRQDPGLGLRLIYFSYDVKMKEKGDIPEGYSVSREKKERFSLILESASTNQTSMYLCASSFRGMADTQYFGPGTRLTVL.

The CDR3 region is CASSPGPPLYGYTF. The CDR3 DNA reads as TGTGCCAGTAGTCCGGGTCCTCCTCTCTATGGCTACACCTTC. The chain couples TRBV19 to TRBJ1-2; D uncertain. Germline CDR1 and CDR2: LNHDA and SQIVND (reference sequence). The CDR3 runs to 14 residues. V lost 5 bases to trimming and J lost 4 bases, with 14 bases between them.

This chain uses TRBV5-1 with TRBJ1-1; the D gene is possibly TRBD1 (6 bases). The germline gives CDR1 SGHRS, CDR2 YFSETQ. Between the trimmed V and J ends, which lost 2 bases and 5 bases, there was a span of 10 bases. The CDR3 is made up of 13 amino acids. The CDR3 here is CASSLSGVTEAFF. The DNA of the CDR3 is TGCGCCAGCAGCTTATCAGGGGTTACTGAAGCTTTCTTT.

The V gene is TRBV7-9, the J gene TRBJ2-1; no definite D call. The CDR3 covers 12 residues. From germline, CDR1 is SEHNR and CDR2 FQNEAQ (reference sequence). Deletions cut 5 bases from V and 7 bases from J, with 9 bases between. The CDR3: CASSLTLNEQFF. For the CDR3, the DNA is TGTGCCAGCAGCCTGACGCTTAATGAGCAGTTCTTC.

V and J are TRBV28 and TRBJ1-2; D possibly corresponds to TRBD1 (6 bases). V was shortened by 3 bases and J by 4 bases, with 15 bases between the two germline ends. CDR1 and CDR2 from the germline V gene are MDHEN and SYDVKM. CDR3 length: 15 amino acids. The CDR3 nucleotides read TGTGCCAGCAGTTTCTCGTCAGGGGTCCTCTATGGCTACACCTTC. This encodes CASSFSSGVLYGYTF.

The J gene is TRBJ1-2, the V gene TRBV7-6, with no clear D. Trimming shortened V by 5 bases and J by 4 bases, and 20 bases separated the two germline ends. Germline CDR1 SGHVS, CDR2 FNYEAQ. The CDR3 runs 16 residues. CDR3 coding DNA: TGTGCCAGCAGCAAACGTCGTGAATCTCAGACCTATGGCTACACCTTC. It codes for CASSKRRESQTYGYTF.

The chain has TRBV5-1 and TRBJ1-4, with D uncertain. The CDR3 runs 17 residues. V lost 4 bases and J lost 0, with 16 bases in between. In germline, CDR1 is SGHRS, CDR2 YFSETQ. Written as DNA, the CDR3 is TGCGCCAGCAGCCGGGAAGGCCCCACAGCAACTAATGAAAAACTGTTTTTT. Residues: CASSREGPTATNEKLFF.

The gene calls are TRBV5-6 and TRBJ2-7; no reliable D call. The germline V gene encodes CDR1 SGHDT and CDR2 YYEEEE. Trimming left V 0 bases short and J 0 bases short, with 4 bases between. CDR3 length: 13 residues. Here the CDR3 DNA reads TGTGCCAGCAGCTTGGCCCACTCCTACGAGCAGTACTTC. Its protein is CASSLAHSYEQYF.

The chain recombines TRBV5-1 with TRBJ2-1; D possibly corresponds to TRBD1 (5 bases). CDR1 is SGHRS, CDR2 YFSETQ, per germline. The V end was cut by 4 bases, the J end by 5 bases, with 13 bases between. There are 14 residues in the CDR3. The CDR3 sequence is CASSIGRQNNEQFF. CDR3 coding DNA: TGCGCCAGCAGCATCGGCCGACAGAACAATGAGCAGTTCTTC. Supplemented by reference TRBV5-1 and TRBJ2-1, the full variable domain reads KAGVTQTPRYLIKTRGQQVTLSCSPISGHRSVSWYQQTPGQGLQFLFEYFSETQRNKGNFPGRFSGRQFSNSRSEMNVSTLELGDSALYLCASSIGRQNNEQFFGPGTRLTVL.

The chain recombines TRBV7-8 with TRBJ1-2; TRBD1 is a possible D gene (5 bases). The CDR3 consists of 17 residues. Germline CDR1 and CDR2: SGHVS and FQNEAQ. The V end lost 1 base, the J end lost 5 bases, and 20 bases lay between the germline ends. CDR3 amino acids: CASSLEVWGTYRYGYTF. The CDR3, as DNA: TGTGCCAGCAGCTTAGAAGTGTGGGGCACCTATCGATATGGCTACACCTTC.

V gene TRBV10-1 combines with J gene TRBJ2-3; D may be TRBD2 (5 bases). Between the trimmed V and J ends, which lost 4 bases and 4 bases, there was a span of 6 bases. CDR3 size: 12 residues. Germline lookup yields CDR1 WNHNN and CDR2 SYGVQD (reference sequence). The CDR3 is CASSARADTQYF. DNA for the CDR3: TGCGCCAGCAGTGCGAGGGCAGATACGCAGTATTTT.

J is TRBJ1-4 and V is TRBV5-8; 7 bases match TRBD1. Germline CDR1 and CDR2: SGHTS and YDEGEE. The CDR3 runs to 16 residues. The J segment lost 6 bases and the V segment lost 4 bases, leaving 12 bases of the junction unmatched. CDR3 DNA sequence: TGTGCCAGCAGCGCGGCTAAACAGGGGCTCGATGAAAAACTGTTTTTT. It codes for CASSAAKQGLDEKLFF.

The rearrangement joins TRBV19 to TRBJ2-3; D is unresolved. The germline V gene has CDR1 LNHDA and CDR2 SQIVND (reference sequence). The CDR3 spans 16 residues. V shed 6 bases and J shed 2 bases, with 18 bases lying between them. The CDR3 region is CASRPPGSLTTDTQYF. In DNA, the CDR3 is TGTGCCAGTAGACCGCCCGGCAGCCTAACCACAGATACGCAGTATTTT.

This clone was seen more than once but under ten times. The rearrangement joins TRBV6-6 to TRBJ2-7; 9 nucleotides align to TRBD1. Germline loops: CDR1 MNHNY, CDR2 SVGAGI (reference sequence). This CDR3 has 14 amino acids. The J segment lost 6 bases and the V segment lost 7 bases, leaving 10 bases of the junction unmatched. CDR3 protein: CASNPGTGPAEQYF. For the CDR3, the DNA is TGTGCCAGCAACCCTGGGACAGGGCCGGCCGAGCAGTACTTC.

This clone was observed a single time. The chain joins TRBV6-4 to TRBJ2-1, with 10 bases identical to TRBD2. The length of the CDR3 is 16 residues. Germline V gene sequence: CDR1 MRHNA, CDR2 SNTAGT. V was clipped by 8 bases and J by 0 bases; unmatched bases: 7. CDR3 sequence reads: CASPGLAASSYNEQFF. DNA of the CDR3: TGTGCCAGCCCCGGACTAGCGGCTTCCTCCTACAATGAGCAGTTCTTC.